Each of the 5 T cell receptor beta chains below was sequenced from the same sample in a study of OX40 agonist ivuxolimab in advanced cancers. The receptor library was made with the immunoSEQ multiplex PCR assay. This immuneACCESS table, as held by TCRdb, lists in-frame sequences with V and J called but not all clones. Of the missing ones, under half trace to an unresolved V gene in checked studies; the others have no known cause. For this sample there are 50,000 to 70,000 clones; around four fifths appear just once. The ten biggest clones cover around 2.1% of the sample. Sample: CD4+ or CD8+ T cells sorted from blood, taken in a trial of the OX40 agonist ivuxolimab. The source is an adult with an advanced solid tumor such as melanoma, head and neck, liver or kidney cancer.

The genes are TRBV6-5 and TRBJ1-1, with D maybe TRBD1 (6 bases). V lost 6 bases, J lost 6 bases, and 14 bases lay in between. The length of the CDR3 is 13 residues. CDR1 MNHEY and CDR2 SVGAGI come from the germline V gene. The CDR3 spells CASSRPGDSEAFF. As DNA, the CDR3 is TGTGCCAGCAGCCGACCAGGGGACTCTGAAGCTTTCTTT.

The table lists this clone with a few counts. This chain uses TRBV11-3 with TRBJ1-1; TRBD1 is a possible D gene (6 bases). Between the trimmed V and J ends, which lost 5 bases and 1 base, there was a span of 14 bases. Germline CDR1 SGHNT, CDR2 YENEEA. The CDR3 covers 15 residues. CDR3 bases: TGTGCCAGCAGCATAACAGGGAGTCCGAACACTGAAGCTTTCTTT. Its translation: CASSITGSPNTEAFF.

The chain combines TRBV10-3 with TRBJ2-2; possible D gene TRBD1, 5 bases. Germline V gene lookup returns CDR1 ENHRY and CDR2 SYGVKD. The CDR3 is 14 amino acids. The V and J ends lost 4 bases and 7 bases respectively, with 13 bases between them. This CDR3 is CAISVQEQGGELFF. CDR3 DNA sequence: TGTGCCATCAGTGTCCAGGAGCAGGGCGGGGAGCTGTTTTTT.

The chain is built from TRBV2 and TRBJ1-5; D unresolved. The V end was cut by 3 bases, the J end by 4 bases, with 16 bases between. Germline assignment: CDR1 SNHLY and CDR2 FYNNEI. The CDR3 contains 16 residues. Written as DNA, the CDR3 is TGTGCCAGCAGTGAGGATGGAGGGCAGCAAAATCAGCCCCAGCATTTT. As protein: CASSEDGGQQNQPQHF.

This chain connects TRBV6-6 to TRBJ2-3; TRBD2 matches 9 bases. The CDR3 is made up of 14 amino acids. From germline, CDR1 is MNHNY and CDR2 SVGAGI (reference sequence). J lost 4 bases, V lost 7 bases, and 6 bases had no gene match. CDR3 nucleotide sequence: TGTGCCAGCATCCAGCGGGAGGTTGCAGATACGCAGTATTTT. Translation gives CASIQREVADTQYF.